The clone carrying this T cell receptor (beta chain) was detected only once. This sample is part of a study of blood T cell repertoires in COVID-19. Whole-study context: Both acute and convalescent COVID-19 samples were obtained from the United States, Italy and Spain.

Per the authors' pipeline: By means of reference gene primer amplification, nucleated cell counts were estimated. Only in-frame clones appear in the TCRdb table, and some are missing; sequencing was by immunoSEQ multiplex PCR. That table supplies the V and J calls and clone size; D and trimming were determined from the DNA. The table has approximately 100,000 clones, about 92% seen once. V was clipped by 0 bases and J by 1 base, with 11 bases between them. The CDR3 has 16 residues. Germline V gives CDR1 SGHRS, CDR2 YFSETQ. The sequenced sample consisted of peripheral blood. The TCR sequence derives from a man over 45 with active COVID-19. The V and J genes are TRBV5-1 and TRBJ2-1; D is possibly TRBD2 (5 bases). CDR3 DNA: TGCGCCAGCAGCTTGGTAGTCCGGGGTTCCTACAATGAGCAGTTCTTC. Residues: CASSLVVRGSYNEQFF. Combining the CDR3 with reference TRBV5-1 and TRBJ2-1 gives the whole variable domain KAGVTQTPRYLIKTRGQQVTLSCSPISGHRSVSWYQQTPGQGLQFLFEYFSETQRNKGNFPGRFSGRQFSNSRSEMNVSTLELGDSALYLCASSLVVRGSYNEQFFGPGTRLTVL.